The 23 T cell receptor beta chains in this list originate from one sample, sequenced in a study of blood T cells in healthy people across ages. Sample-barcoded 5' priming and a J-beta primer mix drove a second PCR of about 6 to 12 cycles. TCRdb used MiXCR to reprocess the 5' RACE reads, holding one entry per CDR3 protein. This table holds about 1,500,000 distinct CDR3 sequences, 28% found once. Sequencing was performed on blood. These receptors were taken from a woman younger than 45 in good health.

This clonotype was seen only a few times. The J gene is TRBJ2-5, the V gene TRBV3-1, with TRBD2 as a possible D gene (5 bases). The CDR3 runs 13 residues. CDR1 and CDR2 (germline): LGHDT, YNNKEL (reference sequence). Trimming took 2 bases from V and 11 from J, leaving 15 bases between them. This CDR3 reads CASSQRGRDEQYF. Here the CDR3 DNA reads TGTGCCAGCAGCCAAAGAGGGCGCGATGAGCAGTACTTC.

In its sample, this clonotype was seen many times. Compared with germline, one end of the junction differs, possibly owing to a read error. The chain carries TRBV5-1 and TRBJ2-7; a weak D match, TRBD1 (5 bases). The CDR3 runs to 14 residues. The germline V gene encodes CDR1 SGHRS and CDR2 YFSETQ. CDR3 bases: TGTGCCAGCAGCTTAGTAGGGGCAGGCTACGAGCAGTACTTC. Translated, it gives CASSLVGAGYEQYF.

This clonotype was counted many times. This chain connects TRBV29-1 to TRBJ2-7; D not resolved. The CDR3 length is 12 residues. From germline, CDR1 is SQVTM and CDR2 ANQGSEA. Trimming removed 2 bases at V and 0 bases at J, with 5 bases between. The CDR3 nucleotides read TGCAGCGTTGAACTCACCTCCTACGAGCAGTACTTC. Encoded protein: CSVELTSYEQYF.

This clonotype was seen only a few times. One end of the junction is discordant with germline, which a read error may explain. CDR3 in DNA: TGTGCCAACAGCTTAGGTCGTTTGGGGGAAAGTATTGCCAAAAACATTCAGTACTTC. Amino acids: CANSLGRLGESIAKNIQYF. V and J are TRBV7-9 and TRBJ2-4; D tentatively fits TRBD1 or TRBD2 (5 bases each). The CDR3 contains 19 residues. In germline, CDR1 is SEHNR, CDR2 FQNEAQ (reference sequence).

In its sample, this clonotype was seen many times. The rearrangement uses TRBV3-1 and TRBJ2-5; D is unclear. Germline V gene data show CDR1 as LGHDT and CDR2 as YNNKEL (reference sequence). Trimming removed 0 bases from V and 5 bases from J, with 7 bases in between. The CDR3 has 13 residues. CDR3 in DNA: TGTGCCAGCAGCCAAGACCCTCGTGAGACCCAGTACTTC. As protein: CASSQDPRETQYF.

The chain recombines TRBV7-8 with TRBJ2-3, with D possibly TRBD1 on 6 matching bases. V was trimmed by 6 bases and J by 0 bases, leaving 13 bases between them. The CDR3 covers 15 residues. The germline CDR1 and CDR2 sequences are SGHVS and FQNEAQ. CDR3 amino acids: CASSSIDRSTDTQYF. As DNA, the CDR3 is TGTGCCAGCAGTTCTATTGACAGGAGCACAGATACGCAGTATTTT.

The chain links TRBV20-1 to TRBJ2-3; 9 bases agree with TRBD2. Trimming at V came to 2 bases and at J to 0 bases, leaving 15 bases not matched to a gene. The CDR3 is made up of 19 amino acids. Germline loops: CDR1 DFQATT, CDR2 SNEGSKA (reference sequence). CDR3 DNA sequence: TGCAGTGCTAGACGCGCCCGATGGAGGCGGGGGGGGAGCACAGATACGCAGTATTTT. Translating it yields CSARRARWRRGGSTDTQYF.

This clonotype has only a few counts. The V call is TRBV29-1, the J call TRBJ2-1, with D possibly TRBD2 on 5 matching bases. The CDR3 totals 11 residues. V was shortened by 2 bases and J by 12 bases, with 11 bases between the two germline ends. From germline, CDR1 is SQVTM and CDR2 ANQGSEA. In nucleotides, the CDR3 is TGCAGCGTTGAATGGAGGCAGATGCAGTTCTTC. Its translation: CSVEWRQMQFF.

Turning to this clonotype: At one of its ends the junction is not consistent with the germline gene, which may arise from a read error. This sequence joins TRBV9 and TRBJ1-2, with D possibly matching TRBD1 (5 bases). The germline V gene encodes CDR1 SGDLS and CDR2 YYNGEE. The CDR3 has 13 amino acids. Here the CDR3 DNA reads TGTGCCAGTAGCGTAGTTGAGGGGAATGGCTACACCTTC. Its protein is CASSVVEGNGYTF.

Comments on this clonotype: One end of the junction varies from germline; a read error may be responsible. The chain has TRBV28 and TRBJ1-2; perhaps TRBD1 as D (6 bases). From germline, CDR1 is MDHEN and CDR2 SYDVKM. The CDR3 runs to 14 residues. The CDR3 here is CASRLLGRGYGYTF. CDR3 sequence (DNA): TGTGCCAGCAGGTTATTGGGCAGGGGCTACGGCTACACCTTC.

This clonotype was detected only a few times. The chain couples TRBV28 to TRBJ2-7, with TRBD1 matching over 7 bases. V lost 6 bases and J lost 0; bases outside the gene matches: 5. This CDR3 contains 14 residues. Germline CDR1 reads MDHEN; CDR2 reads SYDVKM. The CDR3 bases are TGTGCCAGCAGGGGACAGTCAAGCTCCTACGAGCAGTACTTC. This codes for CASRGQSSSYEQYF.

V is TRBV29-1 and J is TRBJ1-2; D gene uncertain. The length of the CDR3 is 12 residues. Trimming removed 6 bases from V and 6 bases from J, with 14 bases in between. Germline CDR1 reads SQVTM; CDR2 reads ANQGSEA. The CDR3 here is CSVPGSGNGYTF. As DNA, the CDR3 is TGCAGCGTCCCCGGCTCGGGGAATGGCTACACCTTC.

This clonotype was observed a handful of times. The rearrangement links TRBV6-5 to TRBJ1-2; D is perhaps TRBD1 (6 bases). The CDR3 covers 12 residues. Germline assignment: CDR1 MNHEY and CDR2 SVGAGI. V lost 10 bases and J 8 bases, leaving 17 bases between the germline ends. DNA of the CDR3: TGTGCCACCGACTCGGGGGGCGACGGCTACACCTTC. Residues: CATDSGGDGYTF.

This chain links TRBV12-3 or TRBV12-4 with TRBJ2-5; unclear D gene. This CDR3 is built from 18 residues. With 1 base removed from V and 7 bases from J, the gap between germline ends came to 25 bases. The CDR3 sequence: CASSLDSRAVSPPGTQYF. The CDR3 bases are TGTGCCAGCAGTTTAGACTCTCGCGCCGTCTCACCTCCAGGGACCCAGTACTTC.

This clonotype appeared a single time. The chain is built from TRBV4-1 and TRBJ2-1; 13 nucleotides align to TRBD2. Matching the DNA end better, TRBJ2-7 makes the J call doubtful. Per the germline V gene, CDR1 is MGHRA and CDR2 is YSYEKL. The CDR3 is made up of 20 amino acids. CDR3 region: CASSQETTSGGTGIYNEQYF. The CDR3 DNA is TGCGCCAGCAGCCAAGAGACGACTAGCGGGGGGACCGGGATCTACAATGAGCAGTACTTC.

Details on this clonotype: A much larger clone differs from this one at a single base, so this may be a read error. CDR3 loop: CASNQTRDQETQYF. The CDR3, as DNA: TGTGCCAGCAACCAGACCCGGGACCAAGAGACCCAGTACTTC. The chain uses TRBV4-2 and TRBJ2-5; no definite D call. V lost 7 bases and J 0 bases, leaving 12 bases between the germline ends. Germline CDR1 and CDR2: LGHNA and YNFKEQ. The CDR3 covers 14 residues.

This clonotype has a handful of counts. The chain links TRBV5-6 to TRBJ2-1; no reliable D call. The V gene lost 4 bases and the J gene lost 7 bases, with 24 bases spanning the gap. Looked up from germline, CDR1 is SGHDT and CDR2 is YYEEEE. The CDR3 has 17 residues. The CDR3 region is CASSPISRPLMGNEQFF. In DNA form, the CDR3 reads TGTGCCAGCAGCCCAATATCCCGGCCCCTTATGGGGAATGAGCAGTTCTTC.

The sample holds a few counts of this clonotype. The rearrangement uses TRBV11-2 and TRBJ2-3; D call uncertain. Germline loops: CDR1 SGHAT, CDR2 FQNNGV. The CDR3 runs to 12 residues. Trimming left V 7 bases short and J 4 bases short, with 9 bases between. As DNA, the CDR3 is TGTGCCAGCAACTTGGCATCAGATACGCAGTATTTT. Translated: CASNLASDTQYF.

This clonotype was seen more than once but under ten times. The chain uses TRBV5-1 and TRBJ2-7; 8 nucleotides line up with TRBD2. Germline V gene data show CDR1 as SGHRS and CDR2 as YFSETQ. The CDR3 is made up of 16 amino acids. V gave up 0 bases and J gave up 1 base; unmatched junction bases: 6. CDR3 in amino acids: CASSLAGTSTSYEQYF. CDR3 nucleotide sequence: TGCGCCAGCAGCTTGGCCGGGACTAGTACTTCCTACGAGCAGTACTTC. Filled out from reference TRBV5-1 and TRBJ2-7, the complete variable domain reads KAGVTQTPRYLIKTRGQQVTLSCSPISGHRSVSWYQQTPGQGLQFLFEYFSETQRNKGNFPGRFSGRQFSNSRSEMNVSTLELGDSALYLCASSLAGTSTSYEQYFGPGTRLTVT.

This clonotype showed up just a few times. The CDR3, as DNA: TGCAGTGCTAGAGATTGGGCAGGTGGGGGCTACACCTTC. Its protein product is CSARDWAGGGYTF. This chain uses TRBV20-1 with TRBJ1-2; D is unresolved. CDR1 and CDR2 (germline): DFQATT, SNEGSKA (reference sequence). Trimming removed 0 bases from V and 8 bases from J, with 13 bases in between. The CDR3 has 13 residues.

The table lists this clonotype with a few counts. V and J are TRBV11-2 and TRBJ2-1; perhaps TRBD2 as D (5 bases). V lost 2 bases, J lost 2 bases, and 13 bases lay in between. CDR3 length: 16 residues. CDR1 is SGHAT, CDR2 FQNNGV, per germline. The CDR3 reads CASSLHLASTYNEQFF. The CDR3 DNA reads as TGTGCCAGCAGCTTACACCTAGCCTCTACCTACAATGAGCAGTTCTTC.

This chain uses TRBV7-2 with TRBJ2-4, with 8 bases matching TRBD1. The J call may be incorrect, as the DNA end agrees better with TRBJ2-7. The CDR3 is 15 amino acids. Germline values: CDR1 SGHTA, CDR2 FQGNSA. For the CDR3, the DNA is TGTGCCAGCAGCCTAGACAGGGGATACTCCTACGAGCAGTACTTC. Its protein product is CASSLDRGYSYEQYF.

The rearrangement joins TRBV7-9 to TRBJ2-7; 7 bases agree with TRBD1. Germline values: CDR1 SEHNR, CDR2 FQNEAQ (reference sequence). V lost 5 bases and J lost 2; bases outside the gene matches: 6. The CDR3 is 14 residues long. CDR3 sequence (DNA): TGTGCCAGCAGCATGGGACAGCGGCCCTACGAGCAGTACTTC. It translates to CASSMGQRPYEQYF.